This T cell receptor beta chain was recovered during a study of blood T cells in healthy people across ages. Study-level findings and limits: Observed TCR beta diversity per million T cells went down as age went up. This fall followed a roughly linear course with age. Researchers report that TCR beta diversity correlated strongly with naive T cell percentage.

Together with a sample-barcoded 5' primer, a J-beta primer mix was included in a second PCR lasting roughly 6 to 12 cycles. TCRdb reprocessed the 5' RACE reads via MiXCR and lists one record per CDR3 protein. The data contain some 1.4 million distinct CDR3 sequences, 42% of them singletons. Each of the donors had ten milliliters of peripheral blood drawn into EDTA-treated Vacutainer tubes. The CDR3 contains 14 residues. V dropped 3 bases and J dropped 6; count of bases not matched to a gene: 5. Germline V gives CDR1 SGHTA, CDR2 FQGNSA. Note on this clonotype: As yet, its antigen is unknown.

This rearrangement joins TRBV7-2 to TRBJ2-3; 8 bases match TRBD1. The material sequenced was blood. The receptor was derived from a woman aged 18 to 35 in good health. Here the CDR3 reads CASSLGQVADTQYF. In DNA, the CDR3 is TGTGCCAGCAGCTTGGGACAGGTTGCGGATACGCAGTATTTT.